Here is one TCR beta chain with its context. Germline loops: CDR1 SGHTA, CDR2 FQGNSA. The V end was cut by 1 base, the J end by 3 bases, with 10 bases between. The CDR3 has 15 amino acids. The source of the sample is a study of T cell responses to AZD1222 COVID-19 vaccine. Profiled with immunoSEQ multiplex PCR; TCRdb holds only in-frame clones, not every one. The table includes some 150,000 clones, over 75% detected once. This receptor was obtained from an adult who received the MenACWY meningococcal vaccine as a control. J is TRBJ2-4 and V is TRBV7-2, with a tentative D call TRBD1 (6 bases). The material sequenced was peripheral blood, taken 28 days after the second dose of the MenACWY control vaccine. The chain's CDR3 is CASSLVGAGKNIQYF. CDR3 DNA sequence: TGTGCCAGCAGCTTAGTGGGGGCTGGCAAAAACATTCAGTACTTC.